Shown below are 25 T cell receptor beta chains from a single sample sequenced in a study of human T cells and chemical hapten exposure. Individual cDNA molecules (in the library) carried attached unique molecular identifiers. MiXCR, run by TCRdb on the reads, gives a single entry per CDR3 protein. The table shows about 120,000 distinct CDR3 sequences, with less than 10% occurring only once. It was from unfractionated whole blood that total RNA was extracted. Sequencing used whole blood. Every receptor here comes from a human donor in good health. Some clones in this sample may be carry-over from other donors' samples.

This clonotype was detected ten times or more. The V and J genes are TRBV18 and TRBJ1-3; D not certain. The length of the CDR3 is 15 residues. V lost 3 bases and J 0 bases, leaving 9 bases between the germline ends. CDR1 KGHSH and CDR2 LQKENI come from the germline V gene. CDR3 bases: TGTGCCAGCTCACCGGGGTCCTTCTCTGGAAACACCATATATTTT. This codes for CASSPGSFSGNTIYF. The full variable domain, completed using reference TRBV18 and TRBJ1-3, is NAGVMQNPRHLVRRRGQEARLRCSPMKGHSHVYWYRQLPEEGLKFMVYLQKENIIDESGMPKERFSAEFPKEGPSILRIQQVVRGDSAAYFCASSPGSFSGNTIYFGEGSWLTVV.

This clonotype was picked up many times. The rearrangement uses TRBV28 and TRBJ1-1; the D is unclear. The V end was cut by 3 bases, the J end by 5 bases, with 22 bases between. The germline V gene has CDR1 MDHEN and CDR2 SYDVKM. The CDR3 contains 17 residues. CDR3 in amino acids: CASSLRPPRAGRTEAFF. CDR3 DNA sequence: TGTGCCAGCAGTTTGAGGCCCCCACGGGCCGGTCGTACTGAAGCTTTCTTT.

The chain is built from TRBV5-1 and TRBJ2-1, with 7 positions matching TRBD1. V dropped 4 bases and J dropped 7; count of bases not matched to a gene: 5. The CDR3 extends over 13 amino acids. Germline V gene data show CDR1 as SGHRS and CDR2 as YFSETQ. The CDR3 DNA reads TGCGCCAGCAGCATGACAGGGTTGAATGAGCAGTTCTTC. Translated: CASSMTGLNEQFF.

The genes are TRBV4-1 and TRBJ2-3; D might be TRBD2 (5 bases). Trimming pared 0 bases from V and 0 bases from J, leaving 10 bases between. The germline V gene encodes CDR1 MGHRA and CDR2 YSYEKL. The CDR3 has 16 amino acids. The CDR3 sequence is CASSQDLTTSTDTQYF. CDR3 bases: TGCGCCAGCAGCCAAGATTTGACTACTAGCACAGATACGCAGTATTTT.

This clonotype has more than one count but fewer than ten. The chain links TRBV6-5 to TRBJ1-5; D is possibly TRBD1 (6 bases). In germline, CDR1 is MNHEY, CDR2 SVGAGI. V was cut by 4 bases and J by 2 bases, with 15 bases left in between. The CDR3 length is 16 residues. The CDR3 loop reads CASSWGRNMGNQPQHF. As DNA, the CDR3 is TGTGCCAGCAGTTGGGGGCGAAACATGGGCAATCAGCCCCAGCATTTT.

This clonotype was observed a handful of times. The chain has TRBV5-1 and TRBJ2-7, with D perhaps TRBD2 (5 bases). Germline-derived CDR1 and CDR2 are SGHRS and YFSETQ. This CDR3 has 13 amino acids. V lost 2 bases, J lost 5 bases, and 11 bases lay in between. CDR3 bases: TGCGCCAGCAGCTTTGAGGGCTCAGACGAGCAGTACTTC. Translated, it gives CASSFEGSDEQYF. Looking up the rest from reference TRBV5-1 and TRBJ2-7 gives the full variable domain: KAGVTQTPRYLIKTRGQQVTLSCSPISGHRSVSWYQQTPGQGLQFLFEYFSETQRNKGNFPGRFSGRQFSNSRSEMNVSTLELGDSALYLCASSFEGSDEQYFGPGTRLTVT.

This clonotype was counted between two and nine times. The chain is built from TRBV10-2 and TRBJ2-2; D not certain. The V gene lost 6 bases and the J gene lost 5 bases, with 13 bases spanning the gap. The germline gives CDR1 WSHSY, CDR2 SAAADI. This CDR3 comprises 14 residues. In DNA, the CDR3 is TGCGCCAGCAGGGTTTCCTCAGGAACCGGGGAGCTGTTTTTT. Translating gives CASRVSSGTGELFF.

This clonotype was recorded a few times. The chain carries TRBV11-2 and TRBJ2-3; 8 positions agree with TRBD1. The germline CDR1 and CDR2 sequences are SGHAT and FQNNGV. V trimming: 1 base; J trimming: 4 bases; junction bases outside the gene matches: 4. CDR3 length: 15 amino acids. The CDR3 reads CASSLVPGGADTQYF. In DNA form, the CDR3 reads TGTGCCAGCAGCTTAGTACCAGGGGGCGCAGATACGCAGTATTTT.

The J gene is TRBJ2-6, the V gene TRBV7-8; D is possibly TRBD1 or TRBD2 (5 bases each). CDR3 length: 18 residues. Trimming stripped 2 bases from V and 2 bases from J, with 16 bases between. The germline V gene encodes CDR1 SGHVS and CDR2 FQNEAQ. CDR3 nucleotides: TGTGCCAGCAGCTTATCCGGCAGGGAGATTGCTGGGGCCAACGTCCTGACTTTC. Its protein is CASSLSGREIAGANVLTF.

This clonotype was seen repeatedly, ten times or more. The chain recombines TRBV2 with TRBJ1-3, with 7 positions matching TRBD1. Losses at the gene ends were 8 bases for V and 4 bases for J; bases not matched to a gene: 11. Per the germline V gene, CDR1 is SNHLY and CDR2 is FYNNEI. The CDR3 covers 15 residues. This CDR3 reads CASVLNRGKGNTIYF. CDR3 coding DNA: TGTGCCAGCGTTTTGAACAGGGGAAAAGGAAACACCATATATTTT.

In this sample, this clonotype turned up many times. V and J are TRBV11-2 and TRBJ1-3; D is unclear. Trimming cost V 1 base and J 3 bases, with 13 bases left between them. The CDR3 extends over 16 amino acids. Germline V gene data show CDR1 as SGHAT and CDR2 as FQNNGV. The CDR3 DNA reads TGTGCCAGCAGCTTAGGGGAAAAGACTCTTGGAAACACCATATATTTT. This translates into CASSLGEKTLGNTIYF.

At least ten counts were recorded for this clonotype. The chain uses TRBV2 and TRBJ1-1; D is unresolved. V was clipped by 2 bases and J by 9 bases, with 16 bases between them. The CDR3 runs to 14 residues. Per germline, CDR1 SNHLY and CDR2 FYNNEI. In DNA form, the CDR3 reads TGTGCCAGCAGTGAACCAGGTGTGACGGACCAAGCTTTCTTT. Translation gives CASSEPGVTDQAFF.

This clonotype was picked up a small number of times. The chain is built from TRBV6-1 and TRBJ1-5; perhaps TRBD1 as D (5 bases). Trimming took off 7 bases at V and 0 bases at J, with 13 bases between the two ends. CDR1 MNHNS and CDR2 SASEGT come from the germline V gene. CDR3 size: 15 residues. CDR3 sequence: CASNSRADSNQPQHF. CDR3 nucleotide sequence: TGTGCCAGCAACTCCAGGGCCGATAGCAATCAGCCCCAGCATTTT.

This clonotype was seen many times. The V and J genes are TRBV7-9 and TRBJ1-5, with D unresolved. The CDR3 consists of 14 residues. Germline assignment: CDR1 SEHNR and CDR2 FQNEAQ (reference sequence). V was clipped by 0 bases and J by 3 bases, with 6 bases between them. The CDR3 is CASSLAGINQPQHF. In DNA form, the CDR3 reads TGTGCCAGCAGCTTAGCCGGCATCAATCAGCCCCAGCATTTT.

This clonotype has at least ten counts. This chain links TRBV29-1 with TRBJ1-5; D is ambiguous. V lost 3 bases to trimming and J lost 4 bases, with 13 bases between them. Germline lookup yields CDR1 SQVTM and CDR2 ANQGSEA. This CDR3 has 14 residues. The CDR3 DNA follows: TGCAGCGTTGATCCCCAGGCTCTAAATCAGCCCCAGCATTTT. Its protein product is CSVDPQALNQPQHF.

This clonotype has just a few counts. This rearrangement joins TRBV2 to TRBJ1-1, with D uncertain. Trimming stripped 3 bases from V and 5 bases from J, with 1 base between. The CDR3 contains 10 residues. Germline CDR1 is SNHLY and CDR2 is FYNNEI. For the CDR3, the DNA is TGTGCCAGCAGTGAGACTGAAGCTTTCTTT. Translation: CASSETEAFF.

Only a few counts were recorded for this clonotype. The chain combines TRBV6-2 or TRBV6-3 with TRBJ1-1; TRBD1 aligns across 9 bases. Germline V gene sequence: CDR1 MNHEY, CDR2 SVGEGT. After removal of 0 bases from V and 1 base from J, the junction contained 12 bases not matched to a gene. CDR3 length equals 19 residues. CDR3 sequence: CASSYSVTGGGLSNTEAFF. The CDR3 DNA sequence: TGTGCCAGCAGTTACTCGGTGACAGGGGGGGGACTCTCGAACACTGAAGCTTTCTTT.

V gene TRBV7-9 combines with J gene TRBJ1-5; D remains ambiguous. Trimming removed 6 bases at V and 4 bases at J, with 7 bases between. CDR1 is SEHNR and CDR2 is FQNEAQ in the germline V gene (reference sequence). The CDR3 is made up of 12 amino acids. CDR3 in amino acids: CASSPGNQPQHF. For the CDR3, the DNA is TGTGCCAGCAGTCCCGGAAATCAGCCCCAGCATTTT.

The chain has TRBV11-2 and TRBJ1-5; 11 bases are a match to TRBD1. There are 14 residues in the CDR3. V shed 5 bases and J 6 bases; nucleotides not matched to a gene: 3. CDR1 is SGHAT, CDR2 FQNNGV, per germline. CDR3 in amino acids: CASSRTGGIQPQHF. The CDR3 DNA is TGTGCCAGCAGCCGGACAGGGGGCATTCAGCCCCAGCATTTT.

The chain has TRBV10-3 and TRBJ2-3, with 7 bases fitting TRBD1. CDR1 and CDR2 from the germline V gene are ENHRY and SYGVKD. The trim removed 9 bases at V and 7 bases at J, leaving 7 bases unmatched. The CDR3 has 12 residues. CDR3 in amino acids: CAIRGQANTQYF. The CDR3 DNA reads TGTGCCATTCGAGGACAGGCCAATACGCAGTATTTT.

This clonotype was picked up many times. The CDR3 protein is CASEAKRSNEQFF. DNA of the CDR3: TGTGCCAGCGAAGCCAAGAGAAGCAATGAGCAGTTCTTC. The J gene is TRBJ2-1, the V gene TRBV6-5; D ambiguous. V was clipped by 8 bases and J by 6 bases, with 14 bases between them. The V gene's germline CDR1 is MNHEY and CDR2 SVGAGI. The CDR3 is 13 residues long.

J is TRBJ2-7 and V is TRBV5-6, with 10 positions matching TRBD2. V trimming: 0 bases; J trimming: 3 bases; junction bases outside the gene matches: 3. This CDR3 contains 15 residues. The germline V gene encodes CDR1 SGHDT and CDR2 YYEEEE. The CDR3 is CASSLGSGGFYEQYF. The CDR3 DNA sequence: TGTGCCAGCAGCTTGGGTAGCGGGGGGTTCTACGAGCAGTACTTC.

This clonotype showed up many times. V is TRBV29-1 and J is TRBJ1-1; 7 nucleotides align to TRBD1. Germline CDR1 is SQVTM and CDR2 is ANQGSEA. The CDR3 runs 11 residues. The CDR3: CKGQLGTEAFF. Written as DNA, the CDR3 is TGCAAGGGACAGTTGGGGACTGAAGCTTTCTTT.

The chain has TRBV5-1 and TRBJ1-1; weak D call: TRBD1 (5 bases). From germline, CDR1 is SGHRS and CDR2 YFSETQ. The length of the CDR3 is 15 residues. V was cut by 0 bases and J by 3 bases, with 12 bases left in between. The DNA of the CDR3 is TGCGCCAGCAGCTTGGTGGGGGATACCGACACTGAAGCTTTCTTT. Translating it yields CASSLVGDTDTEAFF.

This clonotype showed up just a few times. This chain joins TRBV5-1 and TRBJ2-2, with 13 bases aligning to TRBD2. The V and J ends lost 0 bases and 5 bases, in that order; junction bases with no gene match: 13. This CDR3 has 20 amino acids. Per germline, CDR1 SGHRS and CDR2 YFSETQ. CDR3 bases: TGCGCCAGCAGCTTGGCCTTGACTAGCGGGGGGCCCTCGGGAACCGGGGAGCTGTTTTTT. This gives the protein CASSLALTSGGPSGTGELFF.